This T cell receptor beta chain was profiled in a study of shared clonotypes between healthy human individuals. Study-wide findings and caveats: The study's rarefaction showed incomplete sorted-subset sequencing despite large depth. Naive subsets, compared against memory subsets, generally had larger estimated richness values. Generation probabilities of non-shared clonotypes were lower (relative to those shared by all four donors).

Concerning this clone itself: Its matching antigen is unknown.

Assay used: immunoSEQ multiplex PCR; TCRdb lists only in-frame clones, some missing. The table shows around 1,900,000 clones, with over 85% occurring only once. The naive CD8 subset, CD45RO-negative cells positively selected for CCR7, excluded terminally differentiated effector memory CD45RA+ cells. Nashville, Tennessee was home to all donors, each a Caucasian adult. CDR3 size: 15 residues. V was cut by 2 bases and J by 3 bases, with 14 bases left in between. Germline V lookup: CDR1 SGHNT, CDR2 YYREEE (reference sequence). This TCR was sampled from a man younger than 35 in good health. Some clones in this sample may be carry-over from other donors' samples. The sample taken for sequencing was naive CD8+ T cells from PBMCs. The rearrangement links TRBV5-4 to TRBJ1-2; D uncertain. CDR3 bases: TGTGCCAGCAGCTTCAAAAGGGAAACGTACTATGGCTACACCTTC. Its translation is CASSFKRETYYGYTF.